The 14 T cell receptor beta chains listed next were all sequenced from one sample in a study of shared clonotypes between healthy human individuals. TCRdb's table, derived via immunoSEQ multiplex PCR, lists solely in-frame clones and lacks some. The profile shows over 400,000 clones, 60% to 80% of them singletons. The sequencing sample was made of PBMCs. The receptor source for this set is a woman aged 40 to 50 in good health. Some clones in this sample may be carry-over from other donors' samples.

This CDR3 is CAISGPLANEQFF. CDR3 nucleotide sequence: TGTGCCATCAGTGGGCCCCTGGCTAATGAGCAGTTCTTC. This chain connects TRBV10-3 to TRBJ2-1; no firm D call. Germline loops: CDR1 ENHRY, CDR2 SYGVKD. The CDR3 spans 13 residues. Between the trimmed V and J ends, which lost 4 bases and 7 bases, there was a span of 11 bases.

V usage is TRBV14 and J usage is TRBJ2-7; 9 bases map to TRBD2. The CDR3 has 15 residues. The J segment lost 3 bases and the V segment lost 1 base, leaving 4 bases of the junction unmatched. CDR1 SGHDN and CDR2 FVKESK come from the germline V gene. CDR3 in amino acids: CASSQALAGSYEQYF. CDR3 sequence (DNA): TGTGCCAGCAGCCAAGCCCTAGCGGGGAGCTACGAGCAGTACTTC.

The chain uses TRBV5-6 and TRBJ2-1, with 10 positions matching TRBD2. Germline-derived CDR1 and CDR2 are SGHDT and YYEEEE. With 4 bases clipped from V and 4 bases from J, the junction kept 5 bases outside the gene matches. The CDR3 is 15 residues long. The CDR3 sequence is CASSRALAGYNEQFF. For the CDR3, the DNA is TGTGCCAGCAGCCGGGCACTAGCGGGATACAATGAGCAGTTCTTC.

Details on this clone: This probably arose from a read error, given a far larger clone one base away. CDR3 protein: CASGSTSNTEAFF. For the CDR3, the DNA is TGTGCCAGCGGTTCCACATCGAACACTGAAGCTTTCTTT. The chain is built from TRBV5-8 and TRBJ1-1; D unresolved. This CDR3 spans 13 amino acids. Trimming removed 7 bases at V and 1 base at J, with 11 bases between. Germline V lookup: CDR1 SGHTS, CDR2 YDEGEE. The variable domain in full, completed from reference TRBV5-8 and TRBJ1-1, reads EAGVTQSPTHLIKTRGQQATLRCSPISGHTSVYWYQQALGLGLQFLLWYDEGEERNRGNFPPRFSGRQFPNYSSELNVNALELEDSALYLCASGSTSNTEAFFGQGTRLTVV.

Regarding this clone: This likely stems from a read error, as it lies one base from a far larger clone. J is TRBJ2-5 and V is TRBV28; 10 bases align to TRBD1. This CDR3 contains 14 residues. CDR1 is MDHEN and CDR2 is SYDVKM in the germline V gene. In DNA, the CDR3 is TGTGCCGGCAGTCAGGACAGGGGGAAGGGAGAGCAGTACTTC. This codes for CAGSQDRGKGEQYF.

V is TRBV5-6 and J is TRBJ1-1; TRBD1 aligns across 9 bases. Germline loops: CDR1 SGHDT, CDR2 YYEEEE. Trimming removed 6 bases from V and 11 bases from J; junction bases left unmatched: 11. This CDR3 spans 13 amino acids. CDR3 nucleotides: TGTGCCAGCACCGGGACAGGGAGATTTTCGGCTTTCTTT. It translates to CASTGTGRFSAFF.

This clone was seen repeatedly, ten times or more. The rearrangement links TRBV10-3 to TRBJ2-1; 8 bases match TRBD2. Germline CDR1 reads ENHRY; CDR2 reads SYGVKD. This CDR3 region has 16 residues. The J segment lost 8 bases and the V segment lost 6 bases, leaving 15 bases of the junction unmatched. In DNA, the CDR3 is TGTGCCATCAGGGGGCTTGCTCGGGGAGCGGGGGATGAGCAGTTCTTC. Translation gives CAIRGLARGAGDEQFF.

As regards this clone: This sample also contains other DNA sequences that code for the same CDR3. The gene calls are TRBV28 and TRBJ1-2; no clear D. Germline loops: CDR1 MDHEN, CDR2 SYDVKM. The CDR3 covers 12 residues. The V end was cut by 3 bases, the J end by 5 bases, with 7 bases between. CDR3 nucleotide sequence: TGTGCCAGCAGTTTGCGAGGGTATGGCTACACCTTC. Amino acid sequence: CASSLRGYGYTF.

The rearrangement joins TRBV2 to TRBJ2-1; D possibly corresponds to TRBD2 (6 bases). The germline CDR1 and CDR2 sequences are SNHLY and FYNNEI. CDR3 size: 13 residues. The V end was cut by 5 bases, the J end by 6 bases, with 11 bases between. DNA of the CDR3: TGTGCCAGCAGTCAGGACTACGCCAATGAGCAGTTCTTC. This gives the protein CASSQDYANEQFF.

This clone has a count of ten or more. The chain employs TRBV6-4 and TRBJ2-1; 12 bases align to TRBD2. Germline V lookup: CDR1 MRHNA, CDR2 SNTAGT. V gave up 6 bases and J gave up 4 bases; unmatched junction bases: 4. The CDR3 extends over 15 amino acids. CDR3: CASRALAGGYNEQFF. CDR3 DNA sequence: TGTGCCAGCAGAGCGCTAGCGGGAGGGTACAATGAGCAGTTCTTC.

This rearrangement joins TRBV18 to TRBJ2-3, with D tentatively TRBD1 or TRBD2 (5 bases each). The CDR3 spans 12 residues. Trimming stripped 8 bases from V and 5 bases from J, with 11 bases between. CDR1 is KGHSH and CDR2 is LQKENI in the germline V gene. CDR3 protein: CASPGPGDTQYF. For the CDR3, the DNA is TGTGCCAGCCCGGGGCCAGGAGATACGCAGTATTTT.

This chain connects TRBV19 to TRBJ1-4; no firm D call. The CDR3 has 15 amino acids. V lost 5 bases, J lost 6 bases, and 16 bases lay in between. Germline V gene sequence: CDR1 LNHDA, CDR2 SQIVND (reference sequence). The CDR3 is CASSADGRYDEKLFF. In nucleotides, the CDR3 is TGTGCCAGTAGTGCGGACGGACGATACGATGAAAAACTGTTTTTT.

The rearrangement links TRBV29-1 to TRBJ2-5; 7 nucleotides agree with TRBD1. Germline CDR1 is SQVTM and CDR2 is ANQGSEA. This CDR3 is 13 amino acids long. V shed 7 bases and J 5 bases; nucleotides not matched to a gene: 10. The CDR3 here is CSARDSSRETQYF. The CDR3 bases are TGCAGCGCCAGGGACAGCAGTAGGGAGACCCAGTACTTC. Together with reference TRBV29-1 and TRBJ2-5, the CDR3 gives the full variable domain: SAVISQKPSRDICQRGTSLTIQCQVDSQVTMMFWYRQQPGQSLTLIATANQGSEATYESGFVIDKFPISRPNLTFSTLTVSNMSPEDSSIYLCSARDSSRETQYFGPGTRLLVL.

The V call is TRBV4-3, the J call TRBJ2-7, with unresolved D. This CDR3 is built from 13 residues. Germline values: CDR1 LGHNA, CDR2 YSLEER. Trimming left V 3 bases short and J 6 bases short, with 12 bases between. CDR3 loop: CASSHTWPGEQYF. The CDR3 region has the DNA TGCGCCAGCAGCCATACTTGGCCGGGCGAGCAGTACTTC.